This TCR beta chain is from a study of T cell repertoires in cytomegalovirus infection. Study background: Both a matching HLA type and CMV infection were indicated by public TCR beta signatures. Study-level points and caveats: HLA-C-restricted, CMV-specific TCR beta clonotypes were dominant ex vivo. There were carriers of CMV plus the relevant HLA, and cumulative public TCR beta family frequency identified them.

The CDR3 has 17 amino acids. Germline loops: CDR1 LGHNA, CDR2 YSLEER. The V and J ends lost 2 bases and 8 bases respectively, with 24 bases between them. MiXCR, applied by TCRdb to the reads, yields one record per CDR3 protein. The sample consists of more than 200,000 distinct CDR3 sequences, around 8.7% of them appearing once. For this clonotype: Its antigen is not known.

The sample comprised PBMCs. This TCR was recovered from a human donor in good health (CMV status not recorded). Some clones in this sample may be carry-over from other donors' samples. This chain connects TRBV4-3 to TRBJ1-2; D is perhaps TRBD1 (6 bases). The CDR3 protein is CASSQQTSGSRGSGYTF. The CDR3 nucleotides are TGCGCCAGCAGCCAACAGACCTCTGGGAGCAGGGGAAGCGGCTACACCTTC.